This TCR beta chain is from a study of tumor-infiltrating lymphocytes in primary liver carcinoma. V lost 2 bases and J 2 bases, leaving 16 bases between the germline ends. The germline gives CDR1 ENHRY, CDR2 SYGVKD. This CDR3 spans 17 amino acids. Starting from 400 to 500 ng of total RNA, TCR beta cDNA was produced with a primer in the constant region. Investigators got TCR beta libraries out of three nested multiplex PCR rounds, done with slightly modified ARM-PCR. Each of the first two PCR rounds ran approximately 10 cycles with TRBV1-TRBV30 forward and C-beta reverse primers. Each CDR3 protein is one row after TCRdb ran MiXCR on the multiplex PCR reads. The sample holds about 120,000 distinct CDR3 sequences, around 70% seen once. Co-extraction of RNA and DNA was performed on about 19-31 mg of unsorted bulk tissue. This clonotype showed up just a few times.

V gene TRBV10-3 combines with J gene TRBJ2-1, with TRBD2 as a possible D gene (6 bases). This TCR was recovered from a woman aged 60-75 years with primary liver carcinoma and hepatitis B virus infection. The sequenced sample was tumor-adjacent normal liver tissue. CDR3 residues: CAISETMAASAYNEQFF. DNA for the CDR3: TGTGCCATCAGTGAGACCATGGCGGCTAGCGCCTACAATGAGCAGTTCTTC.